This T cell receptor beta chain was recovered during a study of siplizumab effects on memory and regulatory T cells. V was pared by 1 base and J by 4 bases, with 10 bases between. The CDR3 is 13 amino acids. Germline V gives CDR1 SQVTM, CDR2 ANQGSEA. Clones were sequenced by immunoSEQ multiplex PCR, and TCRdb holds only the in-frame ones, with some missing. Seen here are about 120,000 clones, about 95% observed once, and the top ten hold around 1.7%. The receptor comes from a human donor in good health. The specimen sequenced was non-Treg CD4+ T cells sorted from blood. The chain uses TRBV29-1 and TRBJ1-2; no clear D gene. CDR3 DNA sequence: TGCAGCGTTGAAGTGAAACGGAGCTATGGCTACACCTTC. The encoded protein is CSVEVKRSYGYTF.